This is a list of T cell receptor beta chains from one sample in a study of blood T cell repertoires in COVID-19. The data were produced by immunoSEQ multiplex PCR, yet TCRdb's version contains in-frame clones alone and is incomplete. The table has some 45,000 clones, 80% seen once; the top ten hold around 20%. The sequenced material came from peripheral blood. The receptors shown here come from a man aged 65 to 79 with acute or convalescent COVID-19. Each CDR3 is given with its conserved first and last residue. A D gene is named only where the DNA matches it firmly. For some rows the clone size is stated as once, few or many, or as a class when expanded; others skip it.

J gene	V gene	clone size	D gene	CDR3 DNA	CDR3 protein
TRBJ1-1	TRBV18	NA	TRBD1	TGTGCCAGCTCACCGGGACAGGGGATCTCTGAAGCTTTCTTT	CASSPGQGISEAFF
TRBJ2-7	TRBV7-2	NA	NA	TGTGCCAGCAGCTTAGGGCTAGCGTGGTACGAGCAGTACTTC	CASSLGLAWYEQYF
TRBJ1-4	TRBV5-4	NA	NA	TGTGCCAGCCTGGAGGAGGGAGCTAATGAAAAACTGTTTTTT	CASLEEGANEKLFF
TRBJ1-3	TRBV4-2	NA	NA	TGTGCCAGCAGCCAAGAAAACCAAGGGGTTGGAAACACCATATATTTT	CASSQENQGVGNTIYF
TRBJ1-1	TRBV3-1/TRBV3-2	NA	NA	TGTGCCAGCAGCCCCTATGGGAACACTGAAGCTTTCTTT	CASSPYGNTEAFF
TRBJ1-1	TRBV7-6	NA	TRBD1	TGTGCCAGCAGCTTAGGCCAGGGGGCTTCTGAAGCTTTCTTT	CASSLGQGASEAFF
TRBJ1-2	TRBV19	once	NA	TGTGCCAGTAGTATTGGCATGGCTGTGAGCCAGGGCATAAACTATGGCTACACCTTC	CASSIGMAVSQGINYGYTF
TRBJ2-3	TRBV4-3	NA	TRBD2	TGCGCCAGTAGCCAAGGGGGACTAGCGTTAAGAGATACGCAGTATTTT	CASSQGGLALRDTQYF
TRBJ1-1	TRBV6-2/TRBV6-3	NA	NA	TGTGCCAGCAGTTACCTTTCGGAGACTGAAGCTTTCTTT	CASSYLSETEAFF
TRBJ1-5	TRBV4-2	NA	NA	TGTGCCAGCAGCCCAGTGGGCCCTTCCCCTCATCAGCCCCAGCATTTT	CASSPVGPSPHQPQHF
TRBJ1-2	TRBV28	NA	TRBD1	TGTGCCAGCAGTACGACAGGGATCGACTATGGCTACACCTTC	CASSTTGIDYGYTF
TRBJ1-3	TRBV30	NA	NA	TGTGCCTCGGTAAAGGGGTCTGGAAACACCATATATTTT	CASVKGSGNTIYF
TRBJ1-2	TRBV6-5	NA	TRBD1	TGTGCCAGCAGTCAGGACAGGGGAAGCAATGGCTACACCTTC	CASSQDRGSNGYTF
TRBJ1-1	TRBV19	NA	NA	TGTGCCAGTACCGTGGGGTCCGGGGGAAACACTGAAGCTTTCTTT	CASTVGSGGNTEAFF
TRBJ2-2	TRBV2	NA	NA	TGTGCCAGCACGCGGGTACAGTCGAACACCGGGGAGCTGTTTTTT	CASTRVQSNTGELFF
TRBJ1-3	TRBV2	NA	NA	TGTGCCAGCAATGATAACTCTGGAAACACCATATATTTT	CASNDNSGNTIYF
TRBJ2-2	TRBV11-2	NA	NA	TGTGCCAGCAGCTCCTCAGGGGCCTACGCGAACACCGGGGAGCTGTTTTTT	CASSSSGAYANTGELFF
TRBJ2-3	TRBV19	NA	TRBD2	TGTGCCAGTAGTACTAGCGGGGGGCCAGATACGCAGTATTTT	CASSTSGGPDTQYF
TRBJ2-2	TRBV12-3/TRBV12-4	NA	NA	TGTGCCAGCAGTTGGACAACCGGGGAGCTGTTTTTT	CASSWTTGELFF
TRBJ1-2	TRBV29-1	NA	NA	TGCAGCGTCCGGGCGGGGGATGGCTACACCTTC	CSVRAGDGYTF
TRBJ1-2	TRBV5-4	NA	NA	TGTGCCAGCAGCTTTCCGGGGAATCATCGCTACACCTTC	CASSFPGNHRYTF
TRBJ1-5	TRBV28	NA	TRBD1	TGTGCCAGCAGTTCCCCAGGGGGTGGCAATCAGCCCCAGCATTTT	CASSSPGGGNQPQHF
TRBJ1-5	TRBV19	NA	NA	TGTGCCAGTAGTATGTCTGGCAGATATCAGCCCCAGCATTTT	CASSMSGRYQPQHF
TRBJ2-5	TRBV5-6	many	TRBD2	TGTGCCAGCAGTTTCCCGGGACTAGGAGAGACCCAGTACTTC	CASSFPGLGETQYF
TRBJ1-6	TRBV12-3/TRBV12-4	NA	NA	TGTGCCAGCAGTGCGGGGACGAAGTCACCCCTCCACTTT	CASSAGTKSPLHF
TRBJ1-5	TRBV5-1	once	TRBD1	TGCGCCAGCAGCCGGACAGGGGGGGTAAATCAGCCCCAGCATTTT	CASSRTGGVNQPQHF
TRBJ2-1	TRBV6-5	NA	TRBD1	TGTGCCAGCAGCCGGGACAGGGGGCCAAATGAGCAGTTCTTC	CASSRDRGPNEQFF
TRBJ1-4	TRBV6-1	NA	TRBD1	TGTGCCAGCAGTGTTGGGACAGGGGCCACTAATGAAAAACTGTTTTTT	CASSVGTGATNEKLFF
TRBJ2-3	TRBV7-3	NA	NA	TGTGCCAGCAGCACTGCGGCGGGATCGGGGGATACGCAGTATTTT	CASSTAAGSGDTQYF
TRBJ1-1	TRBV27	few	NA	TGTGCCAGCAGTTTAAAGCCGAACACTGAAGCTTTCTTT	CASSLKPNTEAFF
TRBJ1-5	TRBV19	NA	NA	TGTGCCAGTAGTATACCAGGGCGGAATCAGCCCCAGCATTTT	CASSIPGRNQPQHF
TRBJ1-2	TRBV3-1/TRBV3-2	NA	NA	TGTGCCAGCAGCCAGATGGACAGTTCTACTCGCTACACCTTC	CASSQMDSSTRYTF
TRBJ1-5	TRBV12-5	few	TRBD1	TGTGCTAGTGGTTTGGCTCAGACAGGGAAGAATCAGCCCCAGCATTTT	CASGLAQTGKNQPQHF
TRBJ1-1	TRBV19	NA	NA	TGTGCCGCAGTGCCTGGGGGGGCAATCACTGAAGCTTTCTTT	CAAVPGGAITEAFF
TRBJ2-3	TRBV7-2	few	NA	TGTGCCAGCAGTGTAGTCGCAGATACGCAGTATTTT	CASSVVADTQYF
TRBJ2-2	TRBV18	NA	TRBD1	TGTGCCAGCTCACCTAGGACAGGGACCGGGGAGCTGTTTTTT	CASSPRTGTGELFF
TRBJ1-2	TRBV5-4	NA	NA	TGTGCCAGCAGACTACAGATGGGGGCGGAGGGCTACACCTTC	CASRLQMGAEGYTF
TRBJ1-1	TRBV18	once	NA	TGTGCCAGCTCACCGGGGAGGAACACTGAAGCTTTCTTT	CASSPGRNTEAFF
TRBJ1-1	TRBV4-3	once	TRBD1	TGCGCCAGCAGCCAGGGTGGACAGGGGGCGATTGCTTTCTTT	CASSQGGQGAIAFF
TRBJ1-5	TRBV7-8	NA	TRBD1	TGTGCCAGCAGCTTACGGGGACAGGGCAAACAGCCCCAGCATTTT	CASSLRGQGKQPQHF
TRBJ2-7	TRBV5-8	NA	NA	TGTGCCAGCAGCCCCCGACTGAGCTACGAGCAGTACTTC	CASSPRLSYEQYF
TRBJ2-5	TRBV18	once	NA	TGTGCCAGCTCAACTCGGACTTCGCTAGGGGAGACCCAGTACTTC	CASSTRTSLGETQYF
TRBJ1-2	TRBV7-2	NA	NA	TGTGCCAGCAGCTTAGCGAAAGGGGTTTACTATGGCTACACCTTC	CASSLAKGVYYGYTF
TRBJ1-3	TRBV2	NA	NA	TGTGCCAGCAGCTACTTTGAACAGGGAAACACCATATATTTT	CASSYFEQGNTIYF
TRBJ2-3	TRBV10-1	NA	NA	TGCGCCAGCAGTGTACAGAGCACAGATACGCAGTATTTT	CASSVQSTDTQYF
TRBJ1-3	TRBV28	NA	NA	TGTGCCAGCGGGGACACCGTTTTGGATGGAAACACCATATATTTT	CASGDTVLDGNTIYF
TRBJ2-1	TRBV6-1	NA	NA	TGTGCCAGCAGTGAACGCTCGGGGTTTAGCTCCTACAATGAGCAGTTCTTC	CASSERSGFSSYNEQFF
TRBJ1-6	TRBV18	NA	NA	TGTGCCAGCTCACTAGGGGCGAGAAATAATTCACCCCTCCACTTT	CASSLGARNNSPLHF
TRBJ1-1	TRBV12-3/TRBV12-4	NA	NA	TGTGCCAGCAGCAAGGGACTCCAAGAGGCTTTCTTT	CASSKGLQEAFF
TRBJ1-5	TRBV19	NA	TRBD1	TGTGCCAGTAGGGCCCCGGGACAGGGGCATCAGCCCCAGCATTTT	CASRAPGQGHQPQHF
TRBJ1-3	TRBV5-1	NA	TRBD1	TGCGCCAGCAGCGGAGGGGACAGGGGGAAAAACACCATATATTTT	CASSGGDRGKNTIYF